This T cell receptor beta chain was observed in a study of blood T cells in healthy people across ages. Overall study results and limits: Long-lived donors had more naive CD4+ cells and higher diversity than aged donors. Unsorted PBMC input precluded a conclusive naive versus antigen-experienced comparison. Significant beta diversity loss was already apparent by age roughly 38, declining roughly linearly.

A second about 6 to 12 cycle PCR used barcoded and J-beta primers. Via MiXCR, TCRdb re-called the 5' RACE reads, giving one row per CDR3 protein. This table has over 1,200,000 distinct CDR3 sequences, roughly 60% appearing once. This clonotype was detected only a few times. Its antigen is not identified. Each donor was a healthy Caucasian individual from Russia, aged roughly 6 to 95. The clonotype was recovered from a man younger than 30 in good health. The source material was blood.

CDR3 protein: CASQGTADSPLHF. CDR3 bases: TGCGCCAGCCAGGGTACAGCGGATTCACCCCTCCACTTT. The V gene is TRBV5-1, the J gene TRBJ1-6, with TRBD1 as a possible D gene (5 bases). The ends were cut back, 7 bases at V and 8 bases at J, with 13 bases in the middle. CDR3 length equals 13 residues. CDR1 and CDR2 (germline): SGHRS, YFSETQ.